The present TCR beta chain was sequenced within a study of chronic HIV infection and antiretroviral therapy (dated by TCRdb to 2014 to 2015). Receptors were amplified or captured by 5' RACE. Sequencing was performed on an Illumina MiSeq. Using fastp trimming at Q25 and MiXCR clonotype assembly, TCRdb reanalyzed the public sequencing data and kept in-frame beta chains. Each CDR3 protein appears once, grouped with its most common genes and DNA. For this sample there are about 38,000 distinct CDR3 sequences; around 8.7% appear just once. The ten largest clones capture 2.9% of the sample. In this sample, this clonotype turned up many times. Its antigen has not been determined. Base qualities are not at hand, and no much larger clone is one base apart. Cut back by 0 bases and 7 bases, the V and J ends lie 19 bases apart. Based on the germline V gene, the CDR1 and CDR2 sequences are ENHRY and SYGVKD. The CDR3 has 17 amino acids, counting the end cysteine and phenylalanine. Just CDR3 DNA is preserved here, 51 bases in frame from base 1.

This sequence uses TRBV10-3 and TRBJ2-1, with TRBD1 tentatively as D gene (6 bases match). Sequenced input: peripheral blood. The TCR was taken from an adult who had HIV and had not received antiretroviral therapy, or was an uninfected healthy control (not recorded which). The CDR3 region reads CAISESPWTPDRNEQFF. In nucleotide form, the sequence is TGTGCCATCAGTGAGTCACCTTGGACGCCCGACAGGAATGAGCAGTTCTTC.